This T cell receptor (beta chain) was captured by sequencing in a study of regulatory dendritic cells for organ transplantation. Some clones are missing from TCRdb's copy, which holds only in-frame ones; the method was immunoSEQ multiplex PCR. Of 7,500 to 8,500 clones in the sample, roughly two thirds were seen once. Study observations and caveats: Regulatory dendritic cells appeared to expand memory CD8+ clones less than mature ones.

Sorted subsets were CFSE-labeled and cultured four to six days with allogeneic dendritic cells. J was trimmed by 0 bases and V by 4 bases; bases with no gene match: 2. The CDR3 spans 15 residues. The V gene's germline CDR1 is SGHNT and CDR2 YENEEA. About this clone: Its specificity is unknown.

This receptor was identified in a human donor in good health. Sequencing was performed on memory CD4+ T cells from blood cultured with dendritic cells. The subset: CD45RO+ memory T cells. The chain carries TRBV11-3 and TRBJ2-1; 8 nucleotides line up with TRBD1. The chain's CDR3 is CASSSGQGSYNEQFF. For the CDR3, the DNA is TGTGCCAGCAGCTCTGGACAGGGCTCCTACAATGAGCAGTTCTTC.